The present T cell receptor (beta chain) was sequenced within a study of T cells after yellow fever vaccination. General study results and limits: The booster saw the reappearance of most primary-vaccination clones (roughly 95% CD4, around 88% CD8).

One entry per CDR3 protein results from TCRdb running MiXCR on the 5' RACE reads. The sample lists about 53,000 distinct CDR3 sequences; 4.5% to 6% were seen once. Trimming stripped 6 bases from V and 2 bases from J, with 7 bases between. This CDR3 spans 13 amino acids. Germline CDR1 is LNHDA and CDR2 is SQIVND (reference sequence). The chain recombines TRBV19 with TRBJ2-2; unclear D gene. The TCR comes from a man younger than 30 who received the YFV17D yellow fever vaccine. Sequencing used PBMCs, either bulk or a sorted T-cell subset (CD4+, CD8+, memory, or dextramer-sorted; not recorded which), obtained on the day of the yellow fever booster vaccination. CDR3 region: CASRQPNTGELFF. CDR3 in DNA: TGTGCCAGTAGACAGCCAAACACCGGGGAGCTGTTTTTT.